The 12 T cell receptor beta chains presented below share a single source sample, sequenced in a study of cytomegalovirus exposure and HLA in healthy donors. A multiplex PCR was run with 60 Vbeta primers and 13 Jbeta primers. Profiled with immunoSEQ multiplex PCR; TCRdb holds only in-frame clones, not every one. The table records 150,000 to 170,000 clones, 65% to 85% of them present only once. The sequenced sample was PBMCs. The receptors come from a woman aged 40-49 years in good health and CMV-seropositive.

The chain combines TRBV20-1 with TRBJ1-4; D gene ambiguous. V was cut by 0 bases and J by 16 bases, with 12 bases left in between. In germline, CDR1 is DFQATT, CDR2 SNEGSKA (reference sequence). This CDR3 has 11 amino acids. The CDR3 bases are TGCAGTGCTAGAGATGGGCACCGCGAGTTTTTT. Protein sequence: CSARDGHREFF.

This clone was seen a handful of times. The V call is TRBV7-9, the J call TRBJ1-2; D is unclear. In germline, CDR1 is SEHNR, CDR2 FQNEAQ (reference sequence). The CDR3 consists of 14 residues. Trimming removed 1 base at V and 4 bases at J, with 10 bases between. DNA of the CDR3: TGTGCCAGCAGCTTAGGTGCGGGCGTCTATGGCTACACCTTC. This sequence encodes CASSLGAGVYGYTF. Complete variable domain (other parts from reference TRBV7-9 and TRBJ1-2): DTGVSQNPRHKITKRGQNVTFRCDPISEHNRLYWYRQTLGQGPEFLTYFQNEAQLEKSRLLSDRFSAERPKGSFSTLEIQRTEQGDSAMYLCASSLGAGVYGYTFGSGTRLTVV.

V is TRBV19 and J is TRBJ1-2; D uncertain. Germline loops: CDR1 LNHDA, CDR2 SQIVND (reference sequence). The V gene lost 1 base and the J gene lost 7 bases, with 13 bases spanning the gap. CDR3 length equals 14 residues. This chain's CDR3 is CASSIVAGIAGYTF. The CDR3 nucleotides read TGTGCCAGTAGTATAGTCGCAGGCATCGCTGGCTACACCTTC.

The chain has TRBV28 and TRBJ1-1; D gene ambiguous. The germline V gene has CDR1 MDHEN and CDR2 SYDVKM. V was shortened by 7 bases and J by 5 bases, with 11 bases between the two germline ends. CDR3 length equals 12 residues. The CDR3 coding sequence is TGTGCCAGCACCTCAGGCGTAACTGAAGCTTTCTTT. Protein product: CASTSGVTEAFF. The full variable domain, its missing parts supplied by reference TRBV28 and TRBJ1-1, is DVKVTQSSRYLVKRTGEKVFLECVQDMDHENMFWYRQDPGLGLRLIYFSYDVKMKEKGDIPEGYSVSREKKERFSLILESASTNQTSMYLCASTSGVTEAFFGQGTRLTVV.

This chain links TRBV6-1 with TRBJ2-7; 12 positions agree with TRBD2. Trimming took 6 bases from V and 2 from J; bases not matched to a gene: 5. This CDR3 comprises 15 residues. The germline V gene encodes CDR1 MNHNS and CDR2 SASEGT. The CDR3 loop is CASSPLAGGTYEQYF. DNA of the CDR3: TGTGCCAGCAGCCCACTAGCGGGAGGTACCTACGAGCAGTACTTC.

The chain is built from TRBV7-6 and TRBJ2-7; the match to TRBD2 covers 9 bases. The ends lost 1 base at V and 7 bases at J; junction bases unmatched: 5. The CDR3 contains 14 residues. Germline CDR1 SGHVS, CDR2 FNYEAQ. As DNA, the CDR3 is TGTGCCAGCAGCTTAGACATTAGCGGGAGAGAGCAGTACTTC. Its translation: CASSLDISGREQYF.

The chain combines TRBV7-9 with TRBJ2-1; 10 bases fit TRBD1. V was pared by 4 bases and J by 5 bases, with 17 bases of the junction left unmatched. The CDR3 has 19 residues. In germline, CDR1 is SEHNR, CDR2 FQNEAQ (reference sequence). The chain's CDR3 is CASSSRDRGAASENNEQFF. The CDR3 DNA sequence: TGTGCCAGCAGCTCACGGGACAGGGGAGCAGCTAGCGAGAACAATGAGCAGTTCTTC.

This chain links TRBV4-1 with TRBJ2-2; no clear D. The length of the CDR3 is 15 residues. The germline V gene has CDR1 MGHRA and CDR2 YSYEKL. Trimming removed 1 base at V and 1 base at J, with 7 bases between. CDR3 coding DNA: TGCGCCAGCAGCCAAGGCCAGCGGAACACCGGGGAGCTGTTTTTT. Its protein is CASSQGQRNTGELFF.

The chain joins TRBV30 to TRBJ2-7; 16 bases are a match to TRBD2. Germline CDR1 and CDR2: GTSNPN and SVGIG (reference sequence). The CDR3 sequence is 17 residues long. V trimming: 0 bases; J trimming: 4 bases; junction bases outside the gene matches: 6. The CDR3 loop reads CAWSVRGLAGGGYEQYF. CDR3 DNA: TGTGCCTGGAGTGTACGGGGACTAGCGGGAGGGGGATACGAGCAGTACTTC.

The J gene is TRBJ1-1, the V gene TRBV28, with 9 bases lining up with TRBD1. Germline V CDR1 and CDR2: MDHEN, SYDVKM. The CDR3 has 16 residues. Losses at the gene ends were 4 bases for V and 4 bases for J; bases not matched to a gene: 10. CDR3 loop: CASSSPDRGKGTEAFF. As DNA, the CDR3 is TGTGCCAGCAGTTCCCCGGACAGGGGAAAGGGCACTGAAGCTTTCTTT.

The chain uses TRBV15 and TRBJ2-1; D might be TRBD2 (5 bases). V gave up 3 bases and J gave up 7 bases, with 7 bases separating them. The CDR3 sequence is 12 residues long. Germline CDR1 LNHNV, CDR2 YYDKDF (reference sequence). The CDR3 bases are TGTGCCACCAGCAGGAGGGAGAATGAGCAGTTCTTC. It is translated as CATSRRENEQFF.

The chain recombines TRBV6-1 with TRBJ2-4, with 12 nucleotides matching TRBD2. Germline V gene data show CDR1 as MNHNS and CDR2 as SASEGT. V shed 4 bases and J 4 bases; nucleotides not matched to a gene: 8. The CDR3 has 17 amino acids. The DNA for the CDR3 is TGTGCCAGCAGTGCCCGACTAGCGGGAGAGGCGAAAAACATTCAGTACTTC. It yields the protein CASSARLAGEAKNIQYF.